This TCR beta chain appears in the sequencing data of a study of metastatic and nonmetastatic thyroid tumors. Study observations and caveats: Benign nodules reportedly had significantly lower TCR beta diversity than malignant thyroid tumors in blood and tumor.

TCRdb ran MiXCR on the PCR reads. The repertoire has about 93,000 clones, 12% of them found once; the top ten carry over 9%. This clone was counted at least ten times. Its cognate antigen is unknown. Thyroid surgery took place with no prior treatment in any patient. The TCR originated in a female donor with papillary thyroid cancer or a benign thyroid nodule (not recorded which). Some clones in this sample may be carry-over from other donors' samples. Sequencing input: blood.

The CDR3, as DNA: TGCAGCGTCATAGTAGCGGGACTCACCGGGGAGCTGTTTTTT. Encoded protein: CSVIVAGLTGELFF. This chain links TRBV29-1 with TRBJ2-2, with 8 bases that match TRBD2. The CDR3 totals 14 residues. The germline gives CDR1 SQVTM, CDR2 ANQGSEA. V dropped 6 bases and J dropped 4; count of bases not matched to a gene: 7.